This TCR beta chain was sequenced for a study of CD8 T cells in ankylosing spondylitis. TCRdb re-called the 5' RACE reads with MiXCR, one entry per CDR3 protein. The sample consists of 300,000 to 400,000 distinct CDR3 sequences, around 22% of them appearing once. Details on this clonotype: Its antigen is undetermined.

Germline CDR1 reads MGHRA; CDR2 reads YSYEKL. V lost 5 bases and J lost 0, with 13 bases in between. The CDR3 runs 16 residues. Regarding the study as a whole: Clones linked with disease were CD8+ and fairly uncommon in the peripheral blood. There was a TCR beta motif, made of roughly eight highly homologous variants, that appeared characteristic of ankylosing spondylitis blood. Some of the motif variants had earlier been found in reactive arthritis patients' fluid and blood.

This receptor was taken from a male donor with ankylosing spondylitis. Input material: blood, either unsorted or a sorted T cell fraction (not recorded which). This sequence joins TRBV4-1 and TRBJ2-2; D might be TRBD1 (5 bases). The CDR3 spells CASSFRQFANTGELFF. Written as DNA, the CDR3 is TGCGCCAGCAGCTTCCGACAGTTCGCGAACACCGGGGAGCTGTTTTTT.